What follows are 30 T cell receptor beta chains derived from one specimen sequenced in a study of cytomegalovirus exposure and HLA in healthy donors. The repertoire was sequenced with immunoSEQ multiplex PCR; TCRdb's copy has only in-frame clones and lacks some. The table records a few hundred thousand clones, 86% of them present only once. Sequencing was carried out using PBMCs. These receptors came from a young woman in good health and CMV-seronegative.

The chain is built from TRBV29-1 and TRBJ2-2; TRBD2 matches 10 bases. The germline gives CDR1 SQVTM, CDR2 ANQGSEA. J was trimmed by 4 bases and V by 7 bases; bases with no gene match: 6. The CDR3 consists of 14 residues. The CDR3 DNA is TGCAGCGCAAGCGGGAGGGCCTTCACCGGGGAGCTGTTTTTT. Its protein product is CSASGRAFTGELFF.

The chain links TRBV27 to TRBJ2-7; 8 bases are shared with TRBD1. The CDR3 is made up of 14 amino acids. Germline V lookup: CDR1 MNHEY, CDR2 SMNVEV (reference sequence). With V trimmed by 5 bases and J by 6 bases, 9 bases remained unmatched. CDR3 sequence reads: CASSRGTGPSEQYF. The CDR3 region has the DNA TGTGCCAGCAGTCGGGGGACAGGTCCTAGCGAGCAGTACTTC.

This sequence joins TRBV27 and TRBJ1-2; 7 bases agree with TRBD1. Germline loops: CDR1 MNHEY, CDR2 SMNVEV (reference sequence). With V trimmed by 5 bases and J by 5 bases, 17 bases remained unmatched. The CDR3 has 17 residues. CDR3 residues: CASSVTGADTPLYGYTF. The DNA of the CDR3 is TGTGCCAGCAGTGTCACAGGGGCTGACACCCCTCTTTATGGCTACACCTTC.

The chain has TRBV28 and TRBJ2-5; 8 bases map to TRBD1. Trimming removed 6 bases from V and 4 bases from J; junction bases left unmatched: 4. Germline lookup yields CDR1 MDHEN and CDR2 SYDVKM. The CDR3 extends over 13 amino acids. The CDR3 loop reads CASRDRVRETQYF. The CDR3 nucleotides read TGTGCCAGCAGGGACAGGGTAAGAGAGACCCAGTACTTC. Based on the CDR3 plus reference TRBV28 and TRBJ2-5, the full variable domain is DVKVTQSSRYLVKRTGEKVFLECVQDMDHENMFWYRQDPGLGLRLIYFSYDVKMKEKGDIPEGYSVSREKKERFSLILESASTNQTSMYLCASRDRVRETQYFGPGTRLLVL.

The V and J genes are TRBV27 and TRBJ2-2, with D maybe TRBD2 (6 bases). The CDR3 extends over 16 amino acids. V lost 1 base to trimming and J lost 5 bases, with 14 bases between them. CDR1 is MNHEY and CDR2 is SMNVEV in the germline V gene (reference sequence). The chain's CDR3 is CASSLYTSPSTGELFF. The CDR3 nucleotides are TGTGCCAGCAGTTTATACACTAGCCCCTCTACCGGGGAGCTGTTTTTT.

This chain uses TRBV13 with TRBJ2-7; 8 nucleotides agree with TRBD1. V shed 0 bases, J shed 0 bases, and the junction held 4 bases outside the gene matches. CDR1 and CDR2 from the germline V gene are PRHDT and FYEKMQ (reference sequence). The CDR3 consists of 16 residues. The CDR3 protein is CASSLGAGQASYEQYF. The DNA for the CDR3 is TGTGCCAGCAGCTTAGGGGCGGGACAGGCCTCCTACGAGCAGTACTTC.

The CDR3: CASSPGAITEAFF. CDR3 in DNA: TGTGCCAGCAGTCCAGGGGCTATAACTGAAGCTTTCTTT. The V gene is TRBV6-6, the J gene TRBJ1-1; D may be TRBD1 (6 bases). This CDR3 is 13 amino acids long. CDR1 and CDR2 from the germline V gene are MNHNY and SVGAGI (reference sequence). V dropped 5 bases and J dropped 5 bases, with 12 bases sitting between them.

The rearrangement joins TRBV9 to TRBJ1-1; D remains ambiguous. The CDR3 has 14 amino acids. The V and J ends lost 3 bases and 0 bases respectively, with 9 bases between them. The germline V gene has CDR1 SGDLS and CDR2 YYNGEE. Here the CDR3 DNA reads TGTGCCAGCAGCGGTAGTCCCCTGAACACTGAAGCTTTCTTT. Its translation: CASSGSPLNTEAFF. Filled out from reference TRBV9 and TRBJ1-1, the complete variable domain reads DSGVTQTPKHLITATGQRVTLRCSPRSGDLSVYWYQQSLDQGLQFLIQYYNGEERAKGNILERFSAQQFPDLHSELNLSSLELGDSALYFCASSGSPLNTEAFFGQGTRLTVV.

The chain couples TRBV2 to TRBJ2-2, with 9 bases fitting TRBD2. The junction had 3 bases not matched to a gene; V was cut back by 6 bases and J by 1 base. Germline assignment: CDR1 SNHLY and CDR2 FYNNEI. The CDR3 is 15 residues long. CDR3: CASRVLAGNTGELFF. CDR3 nucleotides: TGTGCCAGCAGAGTACTAGCGGGGAACACCGGGGAGCTGTTTTTT.

The chain couples TRBV10-3 to TRBJ2-6; D gene uncertain. The ends were cut back, 3 bases at V and 0 bases at J, with 9 bases in the middle. In germline, CDR1 is ENHRY, CDR2 SYGVKD. The CDR3 is made up of 16 amino acids. The CDR3 nucleotides read TGTGCCATCAGTGACCAGGCCAGCTCTGGGGCCAACGTCCTGACTTTC. It encodes CAISDQASSGANVLTF.

V usage is TRBV2 and J usage is TRBJ2-7; 7 positions agree with TRBD2. V shed 2 bases, J shed 5 bases, and the junction held 6 bases outside the gene matches. CDR1 and CDR2 (germline): SNHLY, FYNNEI. The CDR3 contains 14 residues. CDR3: CASSELAGVNEQYF. The CDR3 DNA sequence: TGTGCCAGCAGTGAATTGGCGGGAGTAAACGAGCAGTACTTC.

This clone was counted once. This chain joins TRBV4-3 and TRBJ2-7; 7 positions match TRBD1. Germline CDR1 LGHNA, CDR2 YSLEER. The CDR3 loop spans 15 amino acids. J was trimmed by 7 bases and V by 0 bases; bases with no gene match: 9. In DNA, the CDR3 is TGCGCCAGCAGCCAAGATATGACAGGGCTAAGGGAGCAGTACTTC. Translating gives CASSQDMTGLREQYF.

This sequence joins TRBV5-1 and TRBJ2-7; TRBD2 agrees at 8 bases. Germline-derived CDR1 and CDR2 are SGHRS and YFSETQ. J gave up 0 bases and V 5 bases, and 7 bases lay outside the gene matches. The CDR3 totals 15 residues. Written as DNA, the CDR3 is TGCGCCAGCAGTTCCACTAGCGGCTTCTCCTACGAGCAGTACTTC. Its protein product is CASSSTSGFSYEQYF. Variable domain in full (rest from reference TRBV5-1 and TRBJ2-7): KAGVTQTPRYLIKTRGQQVTLSCSPISGHRSVSWYQQTPGQGLQFLFEYFSETQRNKGNFPGRFSGRQFSNSRSEMNVSTLELGDSALYLCASSSTSGFSYEQYFGPGTRLTVT.

The V gene is TRBV7-3, the J gene TRBJ2-5; D call uncertain. Trimming took off 2 bases at V and 6 bases at J, with 13 bases between the two ends. The length of the CDR3 is 14 residues. Germline loops: CDR1 SGHTA, CDR2 FQGTGA. DNA of the CDR3: TGTGCCAGCAGCTTAGCGCCGAGCGCCAAGACCCAGTACTTC. It translates to CASSLAPSAKTQYF.

The chain recombines TRBV5-1 with TRBJ2-5; weak D call: TRBD1 (5 bases). This CDR3 contains 16 residues. V was pared by 0 bases and J by 1 base, with 13 bases between. Germline V CDR1 and CDR2: SGHRS, YFSETQ. The CDR3 here is CASSLGWGLTQETQYF. CDR3 bases: TGCGCCAGCAGCTTGGGTTGGGGCCTCACCCAAGAGACCCAGTACTTC.

The genes are TRBV7-9 and TRBJ2-7, with 8 positions matching TRBD2. The CDR3 runs to 15 residues. Germline lookup yields CDR1 SEHNR and CDR2 FQNEAQ (reference sequence). Germline trimming cut 1 base from V and 9 bases from J; bases unmatched to any gene: 11. The CDR3 DNA reads as TGTGCCAGCAGCTTAGGGGGACTAGTATCGGGGGTGCAGTACTTC. Its translation is CASSLGGLVSGVQYF.

The rearrangement links TRBV5-1 to TRBJ2-1, with 10 positions matching TRBD1. The length of the CDR3 is 14 residues. V lost 5 bases to trimming and J lost 4 bases; unmatched junction nucleotides: 3. Germline CDR1 SGHRS, CDR2 YFSETQ. Written as DNA, the CDR3 is TGCGCCAGCAGAGGGACAGGGGCTTACAATGAGCAGTTCTTC. Its translation is CASRGTGAYNEQFF.

The sample holds one count of this clone. The rearrangement uses TRBV28 and TRBJ2-1; a possible D gene is TRBD2 (6 bases). V lost 2 bases, J lost 4 bases, and 12 bases lay in between. The CDR3 sequence is 15 residues long. CDR1 is MDHEN, CDR2 SYDVKM, per germline. CDR3 nucleotide sequence: TGTGCCAGCAGTTTAGCCGGGACTTTATACAATGAGCAGTTCTTC. Translating it yields CASSLAGTLYNEQFF. Full variable domain (missing parts from reference TRBV28 and TRBJ2-1): DVKVTQSSRYLVKRTGEKVFLECVQDMDHENMFWYRQDPGLGLRLIYFSYDVKMKEKGDIPEGYSVSREKKERFSLILESASTNQTSMYLCASSLAGTLYNEQFFGPGTRLTVL.

The chain recombines TRBV20-1 with TRBJ1-1; D not certain. This CDR3 is 11 amino acids long. Germline V gene sequence: CDR1 DFQATT, CDR2 SNEGSKA (reference sequence). Trimming left V 4 bases short and J 1 base short, with 4 bases between. This chain's CDR3 is CSAKANTEAFF. CDR3 DNA: TGCAGTGCTAAAGCGAACACTGAAGCTTTCTTT.

CDR3 amino acids: CAIRHNQETQYF. The CDR3, as DNA: TGTGCCATCAGGCACAACCAAGAGACCCAGTACTTC. The chain links TRBV10-3 to TRBJ2-5; D is unresolved. The V end lost 6 bases, the J end lost 0 bases, and 5 bases lay between the germline ends. This CDR3 contains 12 residues. Per germline, CDR1 ENHRY and CDR2 SYGVKD.

The rearrangement joins TRBV11-1 to TRBJ2-5; 9 bases align to TRBD2. The CDR3 is 16 amino acids. Germline lookup yields CDR1 SGHAT and CDR2 FQDESV (reference sequence). The junction had 8 bases not matched to a gene; V was cut back by 5 bases and J by 1 base. CDR3 DNA sequence: TGTGCCAGCAGCCCCGGGGCTAGCGGGGCCCAAGAGACCCAGTACTTC. This codes for CASSPGASGAQETQYF. Looking up the rest from reference TRBV11-1 and TRBJ2-5 gives the full variable domain: EAEVAQSPRYKITEKSQAVAFWCDPISGHATLYWYRQILGQGPELLVQFQDESVVDDSQLPKDRFSAERLKGVDSTLKIQPAELGDSAMYLCASSPGASGAQETQYFGPGTRLLVL.

This clone is a singleton in its sample. The chain employs TRBV19 and TRBJ1-5; weak D call: TRBD1 (6 bases). V lost 5 bases and J 3 bases, leaving 11 bases between the germline ends. CDR1 and CDR2 (germline): LNHDA, SQIVND (reference sequence). CDR3 length: 14 residues. In nucleotides, the CDR3 is TGTGCCAGTAGTGAGACAGGCTTCAATCAGCCCCAGCATTTT. It encodes CASSETGFNQPQHF.

Only a few counts were recorded for this clone. The chain joins TRBV7-3 to TRBJ2-1, with D possibly being TRBD1 (6 bases). Germline loops: CDR1 SGHTA, CDR2 FQGTGA. This CDR3 has 15 residues. Trimming removed 4 bases from V and 5 bases from J, with 15 bases in between. The CDR3 bases are TGTGCCAGCAGCTCCTTCCAGGGGTTGAACAATGAGCAGTTCTTC. Translated: CASSSFQGLNNEQFF.

The V and J genes are TRBV6-5 and TRBJ1-2; 8 nucleotides match TRBD1. The trim removed 2 bases at V and 4 bases at J, leaving 6 bases unmatched. The CDR3 is 15 amino acids. CDR1 and CDR2 from the germline V gene are MNHEY and SVGAGI. CDR3 sequence reads: CASSYETTGGYGYTF. In nucleotides, the CDR3 is TGTGCCAGCAGTTACGAGACAACAGGGGGCTATGGCTACACCTTC.

The V gene is TRBV7-9, the J gene TRBJ1-5, with TRBD1 as a possible D gene (5 bases). Per germline, CDR1 SEHNR and CDR2 FQNEAQ (reference sequence). V was shortened by 4 bases and J by 3 bases, with 10 bases between the two germline ends. CDR3 size: 14 residues. The CDR3 loop is CASSSQVTNQPQHF. For the CDR3, the DNA is TGTGCCAGCAGCTCACAGGTCACCAATCAGCCCCAGCATTTT.

The CDR3 coding sequence is TGTGCCAGCAGTCCTACCTCCCGTATGGAGGGGCAGTTCTTC. It yields the protein CASSPTSRMEGQFF. The chain links TRBV27 to TRBJ2-1; TRBD2 is a possible D gene (6 bases). Germline CDR1 reads MNHEY; CDR2 reads SMNVEV (reference sequence). The CDR3 length is 14 residues. V was clipped by 5 bases and J by 12 bases, with 20 bases between them.

The J gene is TRBJ1-2, the V gene TRBV28; TRBD1 matches 7 bases. Per germline, CDR1 MDHEN and CDR2 SYDVKM. The length of the CDR3 is 13 residues. J was trimmed by 7 bases and V by 8 bases; bases with no gene match: 10. CDR3 amino acids: CASDRGGARGYTF. The DNA for the CDR3 is TGTGCCAGCGATAGAGGGGGCGCTCGTGGCTACACCTTC.

The chain joins TRBV4-3 to TRBJ2-1; TRBD2 matches at 7 bases. After removal of 1 base from V and 9 bases from J, the junction contained 6 bases not matched to a gene. The CDR3 loop spans 14 amino acids. Germline V gene data show CDR1 as LGHNA and CDR2 as YSLEER. The CDR3 sequence is CASSQGWTSIEQFF. In DNA form, the CDR3 reads TGCGCCAGCAGCCAAGGCTGGACTAGTATTGAGCAGTTCTTC.

The V and J genes are TRBV7-2 and TRBJ2-7; TRBD2 might be the D (6 bases). V shed 0 bases and J shed 0 bases, with 12 bases lying between them. The germline CDR1 and CDR2 sequences are SGHTA and FQGNSA. The CDR3 runs to 16 residues. CDR3 loop: CASSLATSPSSYEQYF. The CDR3 nucleotides read TGTGCCAGCAGCTTAGCAACTAGCCCATCCTCCTACGAGCAGTACTTC.

This clone appeared a few times. The chain combines TRBV18 with TRBJ2-7; TRBD1 matches 9 bases. Germline lookup yields CDR1 KGHSH and CDR2 LQKENI. The CDR3 loop spans 17 amino acids. Unmatched junction bases numbered 9, after V lost 2 bases and J lost 1 base. The CDR3 sequence is CASSPLPTGTGSYEQYF. As DNA, the CDR3 is TGTGCCAGCTCACCATTACCGACCGGGACAGGGTCCTACGAGCAGTACTTC.